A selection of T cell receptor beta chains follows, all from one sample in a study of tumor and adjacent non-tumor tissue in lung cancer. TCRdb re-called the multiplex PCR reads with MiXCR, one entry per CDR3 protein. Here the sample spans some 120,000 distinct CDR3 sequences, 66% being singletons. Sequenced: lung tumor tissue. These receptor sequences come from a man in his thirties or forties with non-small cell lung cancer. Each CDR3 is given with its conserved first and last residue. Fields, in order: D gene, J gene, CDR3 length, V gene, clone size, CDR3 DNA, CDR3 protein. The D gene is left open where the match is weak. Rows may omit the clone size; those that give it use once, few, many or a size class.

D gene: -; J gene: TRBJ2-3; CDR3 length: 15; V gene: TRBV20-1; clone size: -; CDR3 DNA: TGCAGTGCTAGAAACAACGGGGGTGCCCATAATACGCAGTATTTT; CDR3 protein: CSARNNGGAHNTQYF
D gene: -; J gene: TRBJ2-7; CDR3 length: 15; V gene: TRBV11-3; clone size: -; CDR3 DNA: TGTGCCAGCATCTCTATGCGGGCCTACGATGGCGAGCAGTACTTC; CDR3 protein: CASISMRAYDGEQYF
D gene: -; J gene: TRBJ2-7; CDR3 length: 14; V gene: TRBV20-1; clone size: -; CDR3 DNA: TGCAATGCTAGAGCTTCCGGACATGTCAACGAGCAGTACTTC; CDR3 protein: CNARASGHVNEQYF
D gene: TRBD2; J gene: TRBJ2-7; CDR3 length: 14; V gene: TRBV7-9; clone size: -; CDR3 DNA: TGTGCCAGCAGCTTAGCGGCTAGCGGGAGACGGCAGTACTTC; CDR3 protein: CASSLAASGRRQYF
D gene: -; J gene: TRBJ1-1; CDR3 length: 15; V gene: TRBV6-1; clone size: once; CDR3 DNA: TGTGGCAGCAACCGCAGGGGCGCAGGGAACACTGAAGCTTTCTTT; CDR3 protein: CGSNRRGAGNTEAFF
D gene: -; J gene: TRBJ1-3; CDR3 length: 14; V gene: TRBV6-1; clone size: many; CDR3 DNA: TGTGCCAGCAGCGCAGATGGGGATGGAAACACCATATATTTT; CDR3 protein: CASSADGDGNTIYF
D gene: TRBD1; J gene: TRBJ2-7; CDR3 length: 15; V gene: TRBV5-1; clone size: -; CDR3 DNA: TGCGCCAGCAGCTTGGCCGGGACAGGGAGTTACGAGCAGTACTTC; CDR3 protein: CASSLAGTGSYEQYF
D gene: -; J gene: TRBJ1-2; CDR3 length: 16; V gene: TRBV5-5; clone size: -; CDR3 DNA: TGTGCCAGCAGCTCCCGGACCCCAGAGGTGAACTATGGCTACACCTTC; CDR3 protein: CASSSRTPEVNYGYTF
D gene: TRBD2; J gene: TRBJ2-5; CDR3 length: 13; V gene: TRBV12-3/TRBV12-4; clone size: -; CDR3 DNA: TGCGTCAGCAGTTCCGGACTAGAAGAGACCCAGTACTTC; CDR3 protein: CVSSSGLEETQYF
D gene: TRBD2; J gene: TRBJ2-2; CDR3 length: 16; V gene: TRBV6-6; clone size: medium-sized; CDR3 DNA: TGTGCCAGCAGTTACGACCTAGCGGAAAACACCGGGGAGCTGTTTTTT; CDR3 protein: CASSYDLAENTGELFF
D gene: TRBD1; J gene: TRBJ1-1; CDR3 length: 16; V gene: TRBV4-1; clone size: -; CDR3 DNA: TGCGCCAGCAGCCAGTACCCGGGACAGGGGGATAGGGGAGCTTTCTTT; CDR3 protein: CASSQYPGQGDRGAFF
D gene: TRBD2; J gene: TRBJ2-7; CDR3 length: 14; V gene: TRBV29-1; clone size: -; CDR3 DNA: TGCAGCACGGCAGGGACTAGCGGGAGGGTCGAGCAGCACTTC; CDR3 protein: CSTAGTSGRVEQHF
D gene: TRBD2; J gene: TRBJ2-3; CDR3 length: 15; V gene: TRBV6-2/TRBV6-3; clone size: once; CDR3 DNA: TGTGCCAGCAGTCCTCAGCGGGGTCACACAAATACGCAGTATTTT; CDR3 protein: CASSPQRGHTNTQYF
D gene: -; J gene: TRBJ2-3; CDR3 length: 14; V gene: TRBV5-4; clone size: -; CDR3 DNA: TGTGCCACCAGCCAAGGACTGAGCACGGATACGCAGTATTTT; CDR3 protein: CATSQGLSTDTQYF
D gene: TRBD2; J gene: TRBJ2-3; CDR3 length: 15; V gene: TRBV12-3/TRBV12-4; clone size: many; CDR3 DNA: TGTGCCAGCAGTTTGACTAGCGGGGGGGCTATAACGCAGTATTTT; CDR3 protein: CASSLTSGGAITQYF
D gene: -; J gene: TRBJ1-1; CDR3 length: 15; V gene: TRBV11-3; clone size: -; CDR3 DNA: TGTGCCAGCAGCTTAGGGACAGTATTGAACGCTGAAGCTATCTTT; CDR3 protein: CASSLGTVLNAEAIF
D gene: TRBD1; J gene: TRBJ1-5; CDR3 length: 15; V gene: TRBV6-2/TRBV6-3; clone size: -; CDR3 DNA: TGTGTCAACACCCTCGGACAGGCCAGCAATCAGCCCCAGCATTTT; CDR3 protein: CVNTLGQASNQPQHF
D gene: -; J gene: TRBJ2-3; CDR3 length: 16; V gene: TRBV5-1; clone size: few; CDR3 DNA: TGCGCCAGCAGCTTGGCCAGGGGCATACGCACAGATACGCAGTATTTT; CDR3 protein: CASSLARGIRTDTQYF
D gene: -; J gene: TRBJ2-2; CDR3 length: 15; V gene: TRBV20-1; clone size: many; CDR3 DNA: TGCAGTGCTAGAGATTCGCGGGCGAACACCGGGGAGCTGTTTTTT; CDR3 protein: CSARDSRANTGELFF
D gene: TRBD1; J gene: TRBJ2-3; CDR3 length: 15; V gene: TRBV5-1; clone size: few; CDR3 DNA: TGCGCCAGCAGCTTGGAAGGCAGGGGGAGAGATACGCAGTATTTT; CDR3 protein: CASSLEGRGRDTQYF
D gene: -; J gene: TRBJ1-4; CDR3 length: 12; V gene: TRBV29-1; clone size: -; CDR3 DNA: TGCAGTGTTAATGTCGGAATCGAAAAACTGTTATTT; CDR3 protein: CSVNVGIEKLLF
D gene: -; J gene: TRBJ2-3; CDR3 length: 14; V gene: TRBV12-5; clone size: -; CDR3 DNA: TGTGCTAGTGGTTCCGACATGGGGCGAGATACGCAGTATTTT; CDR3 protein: CASGSDMGRDTQYF
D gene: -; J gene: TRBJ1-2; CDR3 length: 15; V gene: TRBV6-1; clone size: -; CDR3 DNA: TGTGCCAGCAGTGAGCGTGGGAGAAAGAACTATGGCTACACCTTC; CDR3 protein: CASSERGRKNYGYTF
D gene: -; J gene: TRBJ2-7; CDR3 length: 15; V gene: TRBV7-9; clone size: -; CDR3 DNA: TGTGCCAGCAGTCGTAGCTGGGGCGCCGCCTACGAGCAGTACTTC; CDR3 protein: CASSRSWGAAYEQYF
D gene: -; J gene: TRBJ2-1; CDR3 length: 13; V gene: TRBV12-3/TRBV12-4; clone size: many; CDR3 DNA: TGTGCCAGCAGTCCGAGACGCGACAATGAGCAGTTCTTC; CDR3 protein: CASSPRRDNEQFF
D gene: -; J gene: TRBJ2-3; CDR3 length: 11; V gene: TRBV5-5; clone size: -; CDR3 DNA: TGTGCCAGCAGCTTGGAATATACGCAGTATTTT; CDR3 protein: CASSLEYTQYF
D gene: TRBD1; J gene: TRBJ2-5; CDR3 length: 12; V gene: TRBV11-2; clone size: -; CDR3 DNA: TGTGTTAGCAGCTGGACAGGGGAGACCCAGTACTTC; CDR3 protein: CVSSWTGETQYF
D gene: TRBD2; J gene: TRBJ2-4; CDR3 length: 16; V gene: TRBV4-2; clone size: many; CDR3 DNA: TGTGCCAGCAGCCAAGGGGGAGGGCCGGCCAAAAACATTCAGTACTTC; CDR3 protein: CASSQGGGPAKNIQYF
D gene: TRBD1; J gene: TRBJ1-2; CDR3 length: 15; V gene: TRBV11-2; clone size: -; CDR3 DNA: TGTGCCAGCAGCGCCGACAGGGTTTCTGACTATGGCTACATCTTC; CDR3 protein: CASSADRVSDYGYIF
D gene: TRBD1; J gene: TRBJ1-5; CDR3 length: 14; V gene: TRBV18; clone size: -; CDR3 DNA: TGTGCCAGTTCACAGGGGGCGAGCAATCAGCCCCAGCATTTT; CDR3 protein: CASSQGASNQPQHF
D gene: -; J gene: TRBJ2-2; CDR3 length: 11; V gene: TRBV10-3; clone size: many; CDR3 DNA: TGTGCCATCCAGTGGGGCGGGGAGCTGTTTTTT; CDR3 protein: CAIQWGGELFF
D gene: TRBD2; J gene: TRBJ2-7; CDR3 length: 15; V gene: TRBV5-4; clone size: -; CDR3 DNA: TGTGCCAGCAGCCGTGATGTGGGAGGGCCTAAAGAGCAGTACTTC; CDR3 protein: CASSRDVGGPKEQYF
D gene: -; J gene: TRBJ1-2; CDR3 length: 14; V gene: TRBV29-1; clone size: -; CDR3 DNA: TGCAGCTCACAAGACCTCGTTACCCCCAATGGCTACACCTTC; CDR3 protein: CSSQDLVTPNGYTF
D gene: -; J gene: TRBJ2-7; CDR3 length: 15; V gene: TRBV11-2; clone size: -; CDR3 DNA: TGTGCCAACAGTAGGGATTATGGGAGTAACTACGAGCAATACTTC; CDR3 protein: CANSRDYGSNYEQYF
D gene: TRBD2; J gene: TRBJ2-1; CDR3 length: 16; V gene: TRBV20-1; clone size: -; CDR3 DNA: TGCAGTGCTGGAGTTCAGGGCGGGAGCTCCTACTATGAGCAGTTCTTC; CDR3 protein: CSAGVQGGSSYYEQFF
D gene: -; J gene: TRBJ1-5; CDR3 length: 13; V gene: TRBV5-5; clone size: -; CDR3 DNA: TGTGCCAGCAGCTTGGACTGGGCATCGCCCCAGCATTTC; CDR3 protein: CASSLDWASPQHF
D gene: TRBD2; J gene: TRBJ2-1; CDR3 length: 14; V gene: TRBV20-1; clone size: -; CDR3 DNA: TGCAGTGCCCCGGCGGCGGGAGGCCACAATGTGCAGTCCTTC; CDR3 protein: CSAPAAGGHNVQSF
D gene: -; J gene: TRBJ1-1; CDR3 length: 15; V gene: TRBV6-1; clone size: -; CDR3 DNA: TGTGCCAGCTGCGAGTTGGGCCGCAAGAACACTGAAGCTTACTTT; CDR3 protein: CASCELGRKNTEAYF
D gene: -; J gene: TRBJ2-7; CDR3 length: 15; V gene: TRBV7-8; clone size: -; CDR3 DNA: TGTGCCAGCAGCCCCGCGCAGGCAATTTCCTACGAGCAGTACTTC; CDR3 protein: CASSPAQAISYEQYF
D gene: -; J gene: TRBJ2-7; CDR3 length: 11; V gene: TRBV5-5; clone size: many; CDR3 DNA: TGTGCCAGCAGCTTGGACCACGAGCAGTACTTC; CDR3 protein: CASSLDHEQYF
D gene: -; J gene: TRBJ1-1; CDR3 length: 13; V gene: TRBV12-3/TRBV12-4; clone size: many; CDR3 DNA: TGTGCCAGCAGTCCTCGACAGAACACTGAAGCTTTCTTT; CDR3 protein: CASSPRQNTEAFF
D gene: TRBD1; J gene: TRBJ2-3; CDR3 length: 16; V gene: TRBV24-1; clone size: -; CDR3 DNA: TGTGCCACCAGCGCGCCGGGGACAGGGGGAACAGATACACAGTATTTT; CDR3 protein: CATSAPGTGGTDTQYF
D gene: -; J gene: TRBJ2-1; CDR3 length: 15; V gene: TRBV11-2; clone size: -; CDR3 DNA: TGTGCCAGCAGCGCGGGATTAAGAGTGAACAATGAGCAGTCGTTC; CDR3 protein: CASSAGLRVNNEQSF
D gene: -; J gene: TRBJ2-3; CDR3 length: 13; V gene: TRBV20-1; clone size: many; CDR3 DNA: TGCAGTGCTAGACTAACTAGCACAGATACGCAGTATTTT; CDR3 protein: CSARLTSTDTQYF
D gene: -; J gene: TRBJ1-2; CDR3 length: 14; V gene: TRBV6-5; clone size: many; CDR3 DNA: TGTGCCAGCAGTTCGACCGGTGCCCCGCGGGGCTACACCTTC; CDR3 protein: CASSSTGAPRGYTF